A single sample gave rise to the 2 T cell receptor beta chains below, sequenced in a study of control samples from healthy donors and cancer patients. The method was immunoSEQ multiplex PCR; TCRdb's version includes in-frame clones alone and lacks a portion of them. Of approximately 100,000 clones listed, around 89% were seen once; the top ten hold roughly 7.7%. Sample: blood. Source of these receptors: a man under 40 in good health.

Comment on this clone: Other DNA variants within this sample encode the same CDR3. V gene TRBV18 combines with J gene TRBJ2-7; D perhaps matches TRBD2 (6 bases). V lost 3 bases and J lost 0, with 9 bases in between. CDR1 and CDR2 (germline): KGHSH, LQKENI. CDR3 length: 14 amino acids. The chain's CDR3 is CASSPGGASYEQYF. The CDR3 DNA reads TGTGCCAGCTCACCGGGGGGAGCCTCCTACGAGCAGTACTTC.

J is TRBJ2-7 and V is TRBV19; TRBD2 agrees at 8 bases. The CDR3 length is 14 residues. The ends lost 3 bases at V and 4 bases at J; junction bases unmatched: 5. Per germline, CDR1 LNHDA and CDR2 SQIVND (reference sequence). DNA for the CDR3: TGTGCCAGTAGTATTCCCAGACTAGCGTACGAGCAGTACGTC. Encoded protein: CASSIPRLAYEQYV.